In this sample, the clone carrying this TCR beta chain turned up a few times. No antigen is known for it. The source material, RNA transcripts, was used to amplify TCR beta CDR3 regions. Initially, a first-round RT-PCR of the TCR CDR3 employed the HTBI primer set. TCRdb re-called the multiplex PCR reads with MiXCR, one entry per CDR3 protein. Among hundreds of thousands of distinct CDR3 sequences listed, 15% to 20% were seen once. Fresh 10 ml peripheral blood yielded PBMCs. This sample was taken from a study of T cells in Graves' hyperthyroidism and ophthalmopathy. Study-level results: Blood also contained most expanded thyroid clonotypes above 0.001.

V trimming: 6 bases; J trimming: 4 bases; junction bases outside the gene matches: 11. This CDR3 has 15 amino acids. The germline V gene encodes CDR1 MNHNS and CDR2 SASEGT. The sequence came from a man aged 50-60 years with Graves' ophthalmopathy. This chain joins TRBV6-1 and TRBJ1-2, with 7 bases aligning to TRBD1. Source material: blood. CDR3 sequence (DNA): TGTGCCAGCAGCATAACTGGACAGGCAAGCTATGGCTACACCTTC. Its translation: CASSITGQASYGYTF.